A selection of T cell receptor beta chains follows, all from one sample in a study of cytomegalovirus exposure and HLA in healthy donors. Profiled with immunoSEQ multiplex PCR; TCRdb holds only in-frame clones, not every one. Among about 240,000 clones, roughly 82% were seen once, and the ten largest hold more than 5%. Source material: PBMCs. The source is a woman aged 35 to 49 in good health and CMV-seropositive. Each CDR3 is given with its conserved first and last residue. D genes are given only for firm matches. The listing skips clone size in some rows; elsewhere it reads once, few, many or a size class.

abundance	j_gene	d_gene	v_gene	CDR3nt	CDR3aa
once	TRBJ2-7	.	TRBV5-1	TGCGCCAGCAGCCCCCCTTTAGCGGAGAGGGGCAACGAGCAGTACTTC	CASSPPLAERGNEQYF
.	TRBJ1-1	.	TRBV7-2	TGTGCCAGCAGCTTCTCTAGGGGACAAACTGAAGCTTTCTTT	CASSFSRGQTEAFF
.	TRBJ1-1	.	TRBV5-4	TGTGCCAGCAGCTTGGGGGAGGTCAACACTGAAGCTTTCTTT	CASSLGEVNTEAFF
.	TRBJ1-4	TRBD1	TRBV19	TGTGCCAGTAGTAAAACTTCCGGGACAGTAAGTGAAAAACTGTTTTTT	CASSKTSGTVSEKLFF
.	TRBJ2-1	.	TRBV7-9	TGTGCCAGCAGCTTAGGGGGCGGGGGCTTCAATGAGCAGTTCTTC	CASSLGGGGFNEQFF
.	TRBJ1-1	.	TRBV11-3	TGTGCCAGCAGCCAATCCGACAGAGCGAACACTGAAGCTTTCTTT	CASSQSDRANTEAFF
.	TRBJ1-2	.	TRBV4-1	TGCGCCAGCAGCCAAGACGGGGGTCTGGCTAACTATGGCTACACCTTC	CASSQDGGLANYGYTF
.	TRBJ2-3	TRBD2	TRBV10-2	TGCGCCAGCGGTTCTAGCGGGGACACAGATACGCAGTATTTT	CASGSSGDTDTQYF
once	TRBJ2-7	TRBD1	TRBV4-1	TGCGCCAGCAGCCAAGAGACAATAAGGGACAGGGGCTACGAGCAGTACTTC	CASSQETIRDRGYEQYF
.	TRBJ1-3	TRBD1	TRBV7-9	TGTGCCAGCAGCTTGACAGGGGGCCGTGGAAACACCATATATTTT	CASSLTGGRGNTIYF
few	TRBJ2-1	TRBD2	TRBV30	TGTGCCTGGGGGCGCGGGAGGACGTACAATGAGCAGTTCTTC	CAWGRGRTYNEQFF
.	TRBJ1-1	.	TRBV28	TGTGCCAGCAGTTTTGGGAGGGATACTGAAGCTTTCTTT	CASSFGRDTEAFF
.	TRBJ1-1	TRBD1	TRBV29-1	TGCAGCGTGCGCCCCGGGCTAAACAGGGGGACTGAAGCTTTCTTT	CSVRPGLNRGTEAFF
.	TRBJ1-5	TRBD1	TRBV19	TGTGCCAGTAGTATGGCACAGGGGGATCAGCCCCAGCATTTT	CASSMAQGDQPQHF
.	TRBJ2-1	TRBD2	TRBV4-1	TGCGCCAGCAGCCGCGACGGACTAGCCGCTTCCCCGGGGAGCAATGAGCAGTTCTTC	CASSRDGLAASPGSNEQFF
once	TRBJ2-3	TRBD2	TRBV14	TGTGCCAGCAGCCGGTCGGGAGGCCGACGATCGGATACGCAGTATTTT	CASSRSGGRRSDTQYF
.	TRBJ2-5	.	TRBV18	TGTGCCAGCTCACCAATGCGGGTTGGTTTTCAAGAGACCCAGTACTTC	CASSPMRVGFQETQYF
.	TRBJ2-2	.	TRBV7-3	TGTGCCAGCAGCCCCGCCAGCCGGGGTAACACCGGGGAGCTGTTTTTT	CASSPASRGNTGELFF
few	TRBJ1-3	TRBD1	TRBV5-1	TGCGCCAGCAGCGCCAGGGGGCAAGGAAACACCATATATTTT	CASSARGQGNTIYF
.	TRBJ1-1	.	TRBV30	TGTGCCTGGAGTGCCCGGACAGACACTGAAGCTTTCTTT	CAWSARTDTEAFF
.	TRBJ2-7	.	TRBV7-9	TGTGCCACCGACATAGAAAGCTACGAGCAGTACTTC	CATDIESYEQYF
.	TRBJ1-1	.	TRBV7-9	TGTGCCAGCAGCTTGGACAAGAACACTGAAGCTTTCTTT	CASSLDKNTEAFF
.	TRBJ1-5	TRBD1	TRBV5-6	TGTGCCAGCAGCCCCGGGGACAGGGGGGCAAATCAGCCCCAGCATTTT	CASSPGDRGANQPQHF